The clone carrying this T cell receptor beta chain came up a few times. Its antigen is unidentified. This CDR3 has 13 amino acids. Trimming stripped 1 base from V and 0 bases from J, with 7 bases between. The V gene's germline CDR1 is DFQATT and CDR2 SNEGSKA (reference sequence). These data originate in a study of blood T cells in healthy people across ages. Study-level background: Researchers report that template switching captured about one barcoded beta molecule per two T cells. Overall study findings and caveats: Estimated diversity across one million T cells was deemed an underestimate. Bulk PBMC profiling left naive and antigen-experienced comparisons inconclusive.

Through a sample-barcoded 5' primer and a J-beta primer mix, a second PCR was run for roughly 6 to 12 cycles. Via MiXCR, TCRdb re-called the 5' RACE reads, giving one row per CDR3 protein. Among about 1.1 million distinct CDR3 sequences, around two fifths were seen once, and the ten largest hold over 10%. Every participating donor contributed 7.5 to 10 milliliters of peripheral blood through a draw. The chain has TRBV20-1 and TRBJ2-7; D remains ambiguous. This receptor was taken from a man aged 18-30 years in good health. Sequenced sample: blood. CDR3 sequence (DNA): TGCAGTGCTAGAGGCACAAACTCCTACGAGCAGTACTTC. Its protein product is CSARGTNSYEQYF.